The entry below gives a single T cell receptor beta chain sequence along with its context. As yet, its antigen is unknown. This CDR3 comprises 17 residues. The V segment lost 5 bases and the J segment 0 bases; nucleotides outside the gene matches: 10. Germline CDR1 SGHTA, CDR2 FQGNSA. These data come from a study of memory CD4+ T cells and cytomegalovirus serostatus. In the study overall: Donors were healthy Belgian adults, fewer than ten CMV seropositive and 20 to 25 seronegative. The study, taken as a whole, reports: Of 150 to 200 reported CMV TCRbeta sequences, 60 to 85 were found in memory CD4+ repertoires. Repertoires predicted CMV serostatus with median bootstrapped AUC of approximately 0.94.

Single viable CD3+CD4+CD8-CD45RO+ cells were sorted as the memory CD4+ T cells. As handled by the study authors: Out-of-frame sequences were removed, leaving about 2.2 million distinct TCRbeta sequences. Repertoires were generated with immunoSEQ multiplex PCR, while TCRdb's copy carries only in-frame clones and drops some. That table supplies the V and J calls and clone size; D and trimming were determined from the DNA. The data hold around 25,000 clones, with about 75% observed a single time. The source of this sequence is an adult in good health and CMV-seronegative. The chain has TRBV7-2 and TRBJ2-3; 8 bases align to TRBD2. The specimen sequenced was memory CD4+ T cells from blood. The CDR3 spells CASSRKSSSGSTDTQYF. The DNA of the CDR3 is TGTGCCAGCAGCCGAAAGTCCTCTAGCGGGAGCACAGATACGCAGTATTTT.